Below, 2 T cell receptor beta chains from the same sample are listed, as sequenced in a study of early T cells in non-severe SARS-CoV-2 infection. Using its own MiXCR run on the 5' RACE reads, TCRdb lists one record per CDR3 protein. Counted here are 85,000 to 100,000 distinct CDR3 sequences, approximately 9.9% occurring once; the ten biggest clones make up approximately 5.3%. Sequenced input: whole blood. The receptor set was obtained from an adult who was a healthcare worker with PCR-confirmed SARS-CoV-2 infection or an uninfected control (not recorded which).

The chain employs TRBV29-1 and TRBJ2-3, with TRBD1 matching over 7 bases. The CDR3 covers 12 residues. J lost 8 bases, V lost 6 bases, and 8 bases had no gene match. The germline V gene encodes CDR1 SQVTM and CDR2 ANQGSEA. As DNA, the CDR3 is TGCAGCGTCTCACCCGGACAGGCTACGCAGTATTTT. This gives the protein CSVSPGQATQYF.

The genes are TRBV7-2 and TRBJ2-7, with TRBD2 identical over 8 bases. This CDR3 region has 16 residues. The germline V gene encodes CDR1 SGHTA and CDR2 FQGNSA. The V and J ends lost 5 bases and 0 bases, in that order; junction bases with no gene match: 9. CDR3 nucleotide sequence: TGTGCCAGCAGCCGGGGGGGGTCCTCCATCTCCTACGAGCAGTACTTC. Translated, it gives CASSRGGSSISYEQYF. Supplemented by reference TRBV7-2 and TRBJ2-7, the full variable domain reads GAGVSQSPSNKVTEKGKDVELRCDPISGHTALYWYRQSLGQGLEFLIYFQGNSAPDKSGLPSDRFSAERTGGSVSTLTIQRTQQEDSAVYLCASSRGGSSISYEQYFGPGTRLTVT.